The clone carrying this TCR beta chain has ten or more counts. The antigen remains undetermined. By quantitative 5'-RACE with molecular barcodes, the TCR beta libraries were made. In TCRdb, the 5' RACE reads were re-called with MiXCR into one record per CDR3 protein. In the table there are roughly 230,000 distinct CDR3 sequences, about 10% of which are singletons. This sample was taken from a study of CD8 T cells in ankylosing spondylitis. The junction had 4 bases not matched to a gene; V was cut back by 1 base and J by 3 bases. The CDR3 is made up of 14 amino acids. Germline assignment: CDR1 SGHRS and CDR2 YFSETQ. Study-level results: From matched ankylosing spondylitis synovial fluid, disease-linked clones were reportedly recovered at significantly enriched levels. Typical of ankylosing spondylitis blood, it appeared, was a TCR beta motif of several highly homologous variants.

Sequencing was performed on blood, either unsorted or a sorted T cell fraction (not recorded which). The sequence came from a male donor with ankylosing spondylitis or in good health (not recorded which). The chain is built from TRBV5-1 and TRBJ2-7; 7 bases are shared with TRBD2. The CDR3 here is CASSLPSGGYEQYF. CDR3 nucleotides: TGCGCCAGCAGCTTGCCTAGCGGAGGCTACGAGCAGTACTTC.